Listed below are T cell receptor beta chains from one sample, sequenced in a study of OX40 agonist ivuxolimab in advanced cancers. Here immunoSEQ multiplex PCR was the method, and the copy in TCRdb shows in-frame clones only, minus some. In the table there are 65,000 to 95,000 clones, around 93% of which are singletons. The starting material was CD4+ or CD8+ T cells sorted from blood, obtained in a trial of the OX40 agonist ivuxolimab. Receptors originate from an adult with an advanced solid tumor such as melanoma, head and neck, liver or kidney cancer. CDR3s include the opening cysteine and the closing phenylalanine or tryptophan. The order of the fields is D gene, J gene, V gene, clone size, CDR3 protein, CDR3 DNA. The D gene is left open where the match is weak. Only some rows state a clone size, as once, few, many or a class for expanded clones.

- | TRBJ1-4 | TRBV15 | - | CATSPIQGRREKLFF | TGTGCCACCAGCCCGATCCAGGGTCGTCGAGAAAAACTGTTTTTT
TRBD2 | TRBJ2-4 | TRBV6-6 | few | CASRLAGESKNIQYF | TGTGCCAGCAGACTAGCGGGAGAAAGCAAAAACATTCAGTACTTC
- | TRBJ2-7 | TRBV15 | - | CATSRTGEGYEQYF | TGTGCCACCAGCAGGACAGGGGAGGGGTACGAGCAGTACTTC
- | TRBJ2-2 | TRBV4-2 | - | CASSQDSSGNTGELFF | TGTGCCAGCAGCCAAGATAGTAGCGGAAACACCGGGGAGCTGTTTTTT
TRBD1 | TRBJ1-5 | TRBV7-2 | - | CASSRDSEGIGQPQHF | TGTGCCAGCAGCCGGGACAGTGAGGGTATAGGCCAGCCCCAGCATTTT
TRBD1 | TRBJ1-1 | TRBV5-1 | - | CASSFDRGNTEAFF | TGCGCCAGCAGCTTCGACAGGGGGAACACTGAAGCTTTCTTT
TRBD2 | TRBJ2-1 | TRBV19 | - | CASSREGALNNEQFF | TGTGCCAGTAGTAGGGAGGGAGCCCTTAACAATGAGCAGTTCTTC
TRBD2 | TRBJ2-4 | TRBV2 | - | CASSATSGLAKNIQYF | TGTGCCAGCAGTGCCACTAGCGGACTAGCCAAAAACATTCAGTACTTC
- | TRBJ2-7 | TRBV30 | - | CASNTGGKAYEQYF | TGTGCCTCCAATACGGGCGGGAAGGCCTACGAGCAGTACTTC
- | TRBJ1-5 | TRBV10-1 | - | CASSGVLYSNQPQHF | TGCGCCAGCAGTGGGGTTCTATATAGCAATCAGCCCCAGCATTTT
- | TRBJ1-4 | TRBV4-2 | - | CASSQDLGDLGKLFF | TGTGCCAGCAGCCAAGATCTTGGGGATTTAGGAAAACTGTTTTTT
TRBD2 | TRBJ2-2 | TRBV7-8 | once | CASSFRLARVGELFF | TGTGCCAGCAGCTTCCGACTAGCTAGGGTCGGGGAGCTGTTTTTT
- | TRBJ2-6 | TRBV5-1 | - | CASRDQATGANVLTF | TGCGCCAGCAGGGACCAGGCGACTGGGGCCAACGTCCTGACTTTC
- | TRBJ1-2 | TRBV19 | - | CASADFNYGYTF | TGTGCCAGTGCGGATTTTAACTATGGCTACACCTTC
- | TRBJ2-7 | TRBV29-1 | - | CSVAEALGYGEQYF | TGCAGCGTTGCTGAAGCCCTGGGGTACGGGGAGCAGTACTTC
TRBD1 | TRBJ1-4 | TRBV11-2 | - | CASSPGDRRSATNEKLFF | TGTGCCAGCAGCCCAGGGGACAGGCGGTCTGCAACTAATGAAAAACTGTTTTTT
- | TRBJ2-5 | TRBV7-2 | - | CASSLVAASQETQYF | TGTGCCAGCAGCTTAGTCGCGGCTAGCCAAGAGACCCAGTACTTC
TRBD2 | TRBJ2-3 | TRBV7-6 | - | CASSVGLAGGTDTQYF | TGTGCCAGCAGCGTCGGACTAGCGGGAGGCACAGATACGCAGTATTTT
TRBD1 | TRBJ2-2 | TRBV7-7 | - | CASSERTGPTGELFF | TGTGCTAGCAGCGAGAGGACAGGGCCCACCGGGGAGCTGTTTTTT
- | TRBJ2-1 | TRBV5-1 | - | CASTRGSRVAEQFF | TGCGCCAGCACGAGGGGCTCGAGGGTGGCTGAGCAGTTCTTC
- | TRBJ1-3 | TRBV30 | - | CAWSVRGSGNTIYF | TGTGCCTGGAGTGTAAGGGGTTCTGGAAACACCATATATTTT
- | TRBJ2-7 | TRBV18 | few | CASSPSADLFSYEQYF | TGTGCCAGCTCACCCTCCGCGGACCTCTTCTCCTACGAGCAGTACTTC
TRBD1 | TRBJ1-2 | TRBV7-9 | - | CASSLNPWTGVTNYGYTF | TGTGCCAGCAGCTTAAACCCTTGGACAGGCGTTACTAACTATGGCTACACCTTC
- | TRBJ2-2 | TRBV5-1 | - | CASSFIPMGNTGELFF | TGCGCCAGCAGCTTCATACCTATGGGGAACACCGGGGAGCTGTTTTTT
TRBD1 | TRBJ1-5 | TRBV28 | - | CASSLRSGGTQPQHF | TGTGCCAGCAGTTTGAGGTCAGGGGGTACTCAGCCCCAGCATTTT